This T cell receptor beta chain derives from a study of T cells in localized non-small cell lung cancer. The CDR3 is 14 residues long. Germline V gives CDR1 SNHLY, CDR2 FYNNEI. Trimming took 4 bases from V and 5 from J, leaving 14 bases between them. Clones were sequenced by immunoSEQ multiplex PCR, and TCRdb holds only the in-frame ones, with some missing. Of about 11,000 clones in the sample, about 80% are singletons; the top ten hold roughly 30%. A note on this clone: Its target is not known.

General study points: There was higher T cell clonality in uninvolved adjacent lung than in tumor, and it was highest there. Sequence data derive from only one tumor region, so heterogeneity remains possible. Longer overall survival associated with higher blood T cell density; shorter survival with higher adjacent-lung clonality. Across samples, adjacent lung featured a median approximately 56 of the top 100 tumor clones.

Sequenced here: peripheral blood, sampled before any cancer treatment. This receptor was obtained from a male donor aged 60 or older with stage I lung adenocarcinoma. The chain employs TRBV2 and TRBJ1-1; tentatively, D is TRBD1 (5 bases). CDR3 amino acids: CASSVSPGVTEAFF. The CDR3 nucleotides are TGTGCCAGCAGTGTATCTCCGGGGGTGACTGAAGCTTTCTTT.